Sequencing of this TCR beta chain was carried out in a study of CD8 T cells in Susac syndrome. Study conclusions and caveats: It was acknowledged in the study that the number of individuals who were included in its TCR sequencing and HLA analysis was relatively small.

Random hexamers primed reverse transcription of roughly 0.45 to 1 ug RNA. By means of immunoSEQ multiplex PCR, TCR beta CDR3 spanning 54 Vbeta and 13 Jbeta underwent amplification. TCRdb re-analysed the immunoSEQ multiplex PCR reads in MiXCR, keeping a single row per CDR3 protein. The data show 150,000 to 200,000 distinct CDR3 sequences, around 95% seen once. For this clonotype: The antigen remains unidentified.

The T cells that were sequenced for TCR beta were CD8+ and CD4+ cells from blood. Purification of the CD8+ and CD4+ T cells relied on negative isolation, and TEMRA cells underwent FACS enrichment. The CDR3 contains 16 residues. The ends were cut back, 5 bases at V and 4 bases at J, with 18 bases in the middle. Per the germline V gene, CDR1 is MNHEY and CDR2 is SMNVEV (reference sequence). The chain couples TRBV27 to TRBJ1-5; D may be TRBD1 (5 bases). Material: CD4+ T cells from PBMCs. The TCR was taken from a human donor with multiple sclerosis. For the CDR3, the DNA is TGTGCCAGCAGTCCATTCGGGGAGGGGCGGAATCAGCCCCAGCATTTT. Residues: CASSPFGEGRNQPQHF.